This T cell receptor (beta chain) was recorded in a study of blood T cell repertoires in COVID-19. About the study: Sources were T cells, B-cell-depleted T cells, or PBMCs; the material itself was cDNA or gDNA.

In terms of age and location, participants ranged from about 18 to 95 years and lived in about 25 US areas. Clinical history as reported by participants underpinned cohort assignment. Profiling relied on immunoSEQ multiplex PCR, and the TCRdb table lists in-frame clones only, not all of them. The sample includes 250,000 to 350,000 clones, about 90% of them seen just once. Trimming removed 5 bases from V and 2 bases from J, with 18 bases in between. Germline V gives CDR1 SGHNT, CDR2 YENEEA. The CDR3 is made up of 17 amino acids. The chain carries TRBV11-3 and TRBJ2-2; TRBD1 is a possible D gene (6 bases). This TCR came from a woman under 40 who had recovered from COVID-19. The specimen was PBMCs or T cells enriched from blood (not recorded which). DNA of the CDR3: TGTGCCAGCAGCACTTCTTCCGGGACACAAAACACCGGGGAGCTGTTTTTT. Its protein is CASSTSSGTQNTGELFF.